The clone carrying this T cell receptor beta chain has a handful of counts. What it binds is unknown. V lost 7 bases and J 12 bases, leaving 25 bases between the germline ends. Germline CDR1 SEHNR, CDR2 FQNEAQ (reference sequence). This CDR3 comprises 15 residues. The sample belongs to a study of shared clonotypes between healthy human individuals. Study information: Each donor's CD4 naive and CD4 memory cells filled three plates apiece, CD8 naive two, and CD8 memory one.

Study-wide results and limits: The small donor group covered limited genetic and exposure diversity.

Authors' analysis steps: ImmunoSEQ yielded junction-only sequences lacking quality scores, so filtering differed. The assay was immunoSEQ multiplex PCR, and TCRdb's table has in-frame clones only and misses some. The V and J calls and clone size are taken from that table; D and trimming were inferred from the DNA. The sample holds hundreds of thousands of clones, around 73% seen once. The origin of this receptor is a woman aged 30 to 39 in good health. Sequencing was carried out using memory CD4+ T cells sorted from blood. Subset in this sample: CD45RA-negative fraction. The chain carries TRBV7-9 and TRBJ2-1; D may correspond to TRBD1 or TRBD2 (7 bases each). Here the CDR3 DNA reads TGTGCCAGCACTCTGGGGGAGGGGGCGCAGGTTGGGCAGTTCTTC. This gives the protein CASTLGEGAQVGQFF.